The rows below give T cell receptor beta chains drawn from one sample of a study of cytomegalovirus exposure and HLA in healthy donors. Data came from immunoSEQ multiplex PCR; TCRdb stores just in-frame clones and leaves some out. Among about 150,000 clones listed, around four fifths were seen once. Specimen: PBMCs. The receptor set was obtained from a male donor in good health and CMV-seronegative. Each CDR3 is given with its conserved first and last residue. The D gene is left open where the match is weak. Clone size is given for some rows only: seen once, a few or many times, or a class if the clone is expanded.

d_gene,v_gene,j_gene,abundance,CDR3nt,CDR3aa
-,TRBV28,TRBJ1-5,-,TGTGCCAGCAGTGCCTCAGGGGACGGGGTTAGCAATCAGCCCCAGCATTTT,CASSASGDGVSNQPQHF
TRBD2,TRBV19,TRBJ2-5,-,TGTGCCAGTACCGGGACTAGCGGAAAAGAGACCCAGTACTTC,CASTGTSGKETQYF
-,TRBV9,TRBJ2-7,-,TGTGCCAGCAGCGTAGCGACTGGTAGGGGCCACGAGCAGTACTTC,CASSVATGRGHEQYF
-,TRBV5-1,TRBJ2-1,-,TGCGCCAGCAGCTTGCAAGGGAGCTCCTACAATGAGCAGTTCTTC,CASSLQGSSYNEQFF
TRBD2,TRBV9,TRBJ2-3,-,TGTGCCAGCACCTTGGGGGAGGGCCAAGATACGCAGTATTTT,CASTLGEGQDTQYF
-,TRBV5-1,TRBJ1-4,-,TGCGCCAGCAGCTTGTTGGGGGCCCCTGGTGAAAAACTGTTTTTT,CASSLLGAPGEKLFF
-,TRBV29-1,TRBJ2-2,-,TGCAGCATAAGACAGGCGCTGGCCGGGGAGCTGTTTTTT,CSIRQALAGELFF
TRBD2,TRBV7-6,TRBJ2-5,-,TGTGCCAGCAGCTTAAGAGCGGGGGGGTGGGAGACCCAGTACTTC,CASSLRAGGWETQYF
TRBD1,TRBV7-2,TRBJ2-7,few,TGTGCCAGCAGCTTTCCGGGACAGGGGGCTCGAGAGCAGTACTTC,CASSFPGQGAREQYF
-,TRBV4-2,TRBJ2-7,-,TGTGCCAGCAGCCAAGGCGGGGGCAACTCCTACGAGCAGTACTTC,CASSQGGGNSYEQYF
-,TRBV19,TRBJ1-4,-,TGTGCCAGTAGTACGGTAGACAGTGCAACTAATGAAAAACTGTTTTTT,CASSTVDSATNEKLFF
TRBD1,TRBV28,TRBJ1-5,-,TGTGCCAGCAGTTTGGACAGGGGCAATCAGCCCCAGCATTTT,CASSLDRGNQPQHF
TRBD1,TRBV28,TRBJ2-6,few,TGTGCCAGCAGAGGGACAGGAAGTTCTGGGGCCAACGTCCTGACTTTC,CASRGTGSSGANVLTF
TRBD1,TRBV9,TRBJ1-2,-,TGTGCCAGCAGCGCCCAGACAGGGTCCCCCAGTAACTATGGCTACACCTTC,CASSAQTGSPSNYGYTF
TRBD1,TRBV6-5,TRBJ1-5,-,TGTGCCAGCAGTTACGACAGGGACAGTCAGCCCCAGCATTTT,CASSYDRDSQPQHF
TRBD2,TRBV30,TRBJ2-7,-,TGTGCGTTCTTAGCGGGGGTCTACGAGCAGTACTTC,CAFLAGVYEQYF
TRBD1,TRBV6-6,TRBJ2-3,-,TGTGCCAGCAGTTACTCCGGGACAGGGTCGGCAGATACGCAGTATTTT,CASSYSGTGSADTQYF
-,TRBV5-4,TRBJ1-1,-,TGTGCCAGCAGCTTGGAATCAGGGAACACTGAAGCTTTCTTT,CASSLESGNTEAFF
-,TRBV4-3,TRBJ2-1,many,TGCGCCAGCAGCCAAGAACTGTACAATGAGCAGTTCTTC,CASSQELYNEQFF
TRBD1,TRBV2,TRBJ2-7,-,TGTGCCAGCAGCCCTAGGGGACAGGGGAACTACGAGCAGTACTTC,CASSPRGQGNYEQYF
TRBD1,TRBV13,TRBJ2-7,-,TGTGCCAGCAGCCAATCAGGGGGTTACCCATACGAGCAGTACTTC,CASSQSGGYPYEQYF
TRBD1,TRBV7-8,TRBJ1-1,-,TGTGCCAGCAGCTCCGAGGGGGCCGTCGCTGAAGCTTTCTTT,CASSSEGAVAEAFF
-,TRBV28,TRBJ1-2,-,TGTGCCAGCAGTTTCTCGGTTAACTATGGCTACACCTTC,CASSFSVNYGYTF
-,TRBV6-1,TRBJ2-2,-,TGTGCCAGCAGGGGGGTGGCGGGGACCGCCGGGGAGCTGTTTTTT,CASRGVAGTAGELFF
TRBD1,TRBV19,TRBJ2-7,-,TGTGCCAGTAGTACGACAGGGGGTATGTACGAGCAGTACTTC,CASSTTGGMYEQYF
TRBD2,TRBV9,TRBJ2-1,-,TGTGCCAGCAGCGCGGGACTAGCGGCCTACAATGAGCAGTTCTTC,CASSAGLAAYNEQFF
TRBD1,TRBV9,TRBJ2-7,-,TGTGCCAGCAGCGTAAGGTCGGAACAGGGGCCTACCTACGAGCAGTACTTC,CASSVRSEQGPTYEQYF
-,TRBV5-1,TRBJ2-2,-,TGCGCCAGCAGCTTGGGAGGTACGGTTTCCGGGGAGCTGTTTTTT,CASSLGGTVSGELFF
TRBD2,TRBV4-3,TRBJ2-6,-,TGCGCCAGCAGCCAAGATCGGCTAGCGGGGGGCCCCTCTGGGGCCAACGTCCTGACTTTC,CASSQDRLAGGPSGANVLTF
TRBD1,TRBV7-2,TRBJ2-5,-,TGTGCCAGCAGTTTCGGACAGGGGGCTAGTGAGACCCAGTACTTC,CASSFGQGASETQYF
-,TRBV27,TRBJ1-2,-,TGTGCCAGCAGTTTGGGCAGGGGATTTAACTATGGCTACACCTTC,CASSLGRGFNYGYTF
-,TRBV6-5,TRBJ1-1,-,TGTGCCAGCAGACAAGCGACAGGACTGAACACTGAAGCTTTCTTT,CASRQATGLNTEAFF
-,TRBV2,TRBJ1-5,-,TGTGCCAGCAGTGAACAGGGAAACCAGCCCCAGCATTTT,CASSEQGNQPQHF
TRBD2,TRBV7-9,TRBJ2-1,-,TGTGCCAGCAGCTTGTCTGGGAGGGCGGGGGATGAGCAGTTCTTC,CASSLSGRAGDEQFF
TRBD1,TRBV6-5,TRBJ2-7,-,TGTGCCAGCAGTTCGGGACAGGGGAGCTACGAGCAGTACTTC,CASSSGQGSYEQYF
-,TRBV7-9,TRBJ1-1,-,TGTGCCAGCAGGCCACCCACAGGGAGCAACACTGAAGCTTTCTTT,CASRPPTGSNTEAFF
TRBD1,TRBV15,TRBJ2-7,-,TGTGCCACCAGCAGACCCGGGACAGGGGGCGAGCAGTACTTC,CATSRPGTGGEQYF
TRBD1,TRBV5-1,TRBJ2-7,-,TGCGCCAGCAGCTTTGGACAGGAAAGTGGGGAGCAGTACTTC,CASSFGQESGEQYF
-,TRBV5-6,TRBJ2-7,-,TGTGCCAGCAGCTTTACTTCGGCGGCCTACGAGCAGTACTTC,CASSFTSAAYEQYF
TRBD1,TRBV18,TRBJ1-4,-,TGTGCCAGCTCACCAGTCCGGGACAGGGATGAAAAACTGTTTTTT,CASSPVRDRDEKLFF
TRBD1,TRBV9,TRBJ2-3,-,TGTGCCAGCAGCGTAGTACAGGGGGCTAGCACAGATACGCAGTATTTT,CASSVVQGASTDTQYF
-,TRBV9,TRBJ2-7,-,TGTGCCAGCAGTGTTGGTGACCGGGGAACCTACGAGCAGTACTTC,CASSVGDRGTYEQYF
-,TRBV18,TRBJ1-1,-,TGTGCCAGCTCACCCGACAGCTTATACACTGAAGCTTTCTTT,CASSPDSLYTEAFF
TRBD1,TRBV9,TRBJ2-2,-,TGTGCCAGCACTCCCCGCGGGACAGGGGGCACCGGGGAGCTGTTTTTT,CASTPRGTGGTGELFF
-,TRBV6-5,TRBJ1-1,-,TGTGCCAGCAGTTCCCGGGTCCTCGGGGGCACTGAAGCTTTCTTT,CASSSRVLGGTEAFF
-,TRBV2,TRBJ1-1,-,TGTGCCAGCACCTTCCGACAGAACACTGAAGCTTTCTTT,CASTFRQNTEAFF